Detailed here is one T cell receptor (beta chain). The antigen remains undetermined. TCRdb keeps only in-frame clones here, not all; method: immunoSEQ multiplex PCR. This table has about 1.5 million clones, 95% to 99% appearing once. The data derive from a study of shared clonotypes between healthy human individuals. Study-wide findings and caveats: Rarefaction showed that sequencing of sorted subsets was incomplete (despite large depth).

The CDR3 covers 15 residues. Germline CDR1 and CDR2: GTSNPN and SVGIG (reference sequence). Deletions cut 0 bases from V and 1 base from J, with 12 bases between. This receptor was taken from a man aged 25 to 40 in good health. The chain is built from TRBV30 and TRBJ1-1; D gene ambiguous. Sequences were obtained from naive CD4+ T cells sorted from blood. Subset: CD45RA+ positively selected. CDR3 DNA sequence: TGTGCCTGGAGTGTACATGGCACCCCGAACACTGAAGCTTTCTTT. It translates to CAWSVHGTPNTEAFF.